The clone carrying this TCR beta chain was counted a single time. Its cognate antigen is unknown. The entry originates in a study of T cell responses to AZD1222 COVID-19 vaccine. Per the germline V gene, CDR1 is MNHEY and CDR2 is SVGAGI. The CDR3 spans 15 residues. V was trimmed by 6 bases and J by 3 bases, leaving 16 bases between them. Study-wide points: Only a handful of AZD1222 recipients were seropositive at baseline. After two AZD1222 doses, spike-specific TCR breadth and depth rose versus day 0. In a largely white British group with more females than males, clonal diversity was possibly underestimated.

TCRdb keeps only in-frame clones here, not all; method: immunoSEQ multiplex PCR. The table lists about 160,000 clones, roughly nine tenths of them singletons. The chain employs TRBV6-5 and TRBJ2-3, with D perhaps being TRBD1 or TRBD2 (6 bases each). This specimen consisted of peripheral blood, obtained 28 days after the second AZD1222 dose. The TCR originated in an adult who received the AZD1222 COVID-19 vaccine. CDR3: CASSPIGGRTDTQYF. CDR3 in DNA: TGTGCCAGCAGCCCGATAGGGGGGCGGACAGATACGCAGTATTTT.